This is a list of T cell receptor beta chains from one sample in a study of CD8 T cells in ankylosing spondylitis. TCRdb recomputed calls from the 5' RACE reads with MiXCR, one row per CDR3 protein. The table lists approximately 220,000 distinct CDR3 sequences, roughly a tenth of them singletons. The sequencing input was blood, either unsorted or a sorted T cell fraction (not recorded which). The receptor source for this set is a male donor with ankylosing spondylitis or in good health (not recorded which). The CDR3 runs from the conserved cysteine through the conserved F or W.

TRBV20-1,CSAGFDSYSNYGDTF
TRBV5-1,CASSFGTDFNYGYTF
TRBV11-2,CASSLDPPLAGGGTDTQYF
TRBV3-1,CASSGTSGGEQFF
TRBV28,CASSLAPGGSYGYTF
TRBV7-3,CASSSQVLGGHGDTQYF
TRBV20-1,CSARGHTNTEAFF
TRBV20-1,CSARTSPSTDTQYF
TRBV5-1,CASSLAVHNEQFF
TRBV6-8,CASNLLPVLRGRTDTQYF
TRBV28,CASSLSQGGVYYGYTF
TRBV7-3,CASSLGAAGNTIYF
TRBV15,CATSRDNGEETQYF
TRBV27,CASSYRQGWNTGELFF
TRBV28,CASSFSYGVYEQYF
TRBV2,CASREEYRGAQFF
TRBV19,CASSRGQGLQETQYF
TRBV6-2/TRBV6-3,CASNVGTSYEQYF
TRBV28,CASSRYPGESSYNEQFF
TRBV20-1,CSAGLADRDPYNSPLHF
TRBV5-1,CASRRWTSGGLYNEQFF
TRBV28,CASFGQGVTYEQYF
TRBV6-1,CASSRGTGNGYTF
TRBV5-1,CASSAQGEWVNEQFF
TRBV30,CAWSVKPALGYGYTF
TRBV28,CASRTGTGAQNTIYF
TRBV29-1,CSAEPGKNEQFF
TRBV5-8,CASSSGTASYNEQFF
TRBV29-1,CSVEAPPGNTIYF
TRBV5-1,CASSATDSGANVLTF
TRBV5-4,CASSFSTGNTEAFF
TRBV20-1,CSANVVRGETQYF
TRBV3-1,CASSRNGRGWEQYF
TRBV12-3/TRBV12-4,CASSSRDGVNQPQHF
TRBV7-2,CASSQTSGGRDEQFF
TRBV5-6,CASSSRSTNGKLFF
TRBV3-1,CASSQVRGSEEAFF
TRBV12-3/TRBV12-4,CASSLAGLAPNEQFF
TRBV12-3/TRBV12-4,CASSLGTASNYGYTF
TRBV4-2,CASSPLSAGTGKETQYF
TRBV5-1,CASSTTLAGGRTDTQYF
TRBV12-3/TRBV12-4,CASSFAPGELFF
TRBV2,CASRAGLAGYQETQYF
TRBV12-3/TRBV12-4,CAINPRGRDNTGELFF
TRBV7-6,CASSLASEEGVYEQYF
TRBV15,CATSSNLPSAPEAFF
TRBV3-1,CASSQGISDEQYF
TRBV7-2,CASSSQVGGPPYNEQFF
TRBV30,CAWSLPTANYGYTF
TRBV21-1,CASWDRPTYEQYF
TRBV5-1,CASSHDGGGQPQHF
TRBV29-1,CSMESGVSSYNEQFF
TRBV5-5,CASSAGLGFYEQYF
TRBV19,CASTHRRQSFAFF
TRBV28,CASSLTGASNEKLFF
TRBV5-1,CASSLGGLAGPNTGELFF
TRBV7-7,CASSLPGRNFPGASTDTQYF
TRBV18,CASSPGGVGHSPLHF
TRBV12-3/TRBV12-4,CAISLGQGPTGLKYNEQFF
TRBV12-3/TRBV12-4,CASRMGSGGAYEQYF